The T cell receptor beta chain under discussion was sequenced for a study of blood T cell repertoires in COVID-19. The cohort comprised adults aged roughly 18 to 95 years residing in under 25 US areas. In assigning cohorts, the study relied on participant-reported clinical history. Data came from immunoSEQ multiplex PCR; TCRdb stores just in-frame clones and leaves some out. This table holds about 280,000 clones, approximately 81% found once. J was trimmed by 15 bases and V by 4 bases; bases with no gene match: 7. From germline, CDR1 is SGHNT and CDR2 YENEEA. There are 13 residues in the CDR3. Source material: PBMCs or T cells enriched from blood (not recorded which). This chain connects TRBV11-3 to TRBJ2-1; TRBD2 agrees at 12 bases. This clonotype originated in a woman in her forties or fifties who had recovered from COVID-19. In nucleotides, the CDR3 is TGTGCCAGCAGCTCCCTTACTAGCGGGAGGTTGTTCTTC. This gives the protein CASSSLTSGRLFF.